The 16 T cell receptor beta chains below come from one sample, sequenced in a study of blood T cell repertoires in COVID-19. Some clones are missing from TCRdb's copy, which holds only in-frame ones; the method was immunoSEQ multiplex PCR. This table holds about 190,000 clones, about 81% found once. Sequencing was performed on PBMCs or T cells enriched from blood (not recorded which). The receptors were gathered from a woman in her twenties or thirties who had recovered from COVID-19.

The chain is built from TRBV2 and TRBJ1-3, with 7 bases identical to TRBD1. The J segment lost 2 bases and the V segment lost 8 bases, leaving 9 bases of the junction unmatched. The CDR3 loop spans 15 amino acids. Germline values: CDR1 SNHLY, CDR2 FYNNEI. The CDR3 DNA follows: TGTGCCAGCCAGAAAAACACAGGGGCTGGAAACACCATATATTTT. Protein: CASQKNTGAGNTIYF.

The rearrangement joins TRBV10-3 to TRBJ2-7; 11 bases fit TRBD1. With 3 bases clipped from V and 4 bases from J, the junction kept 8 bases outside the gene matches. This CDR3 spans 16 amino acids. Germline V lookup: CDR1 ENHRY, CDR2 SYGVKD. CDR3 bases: TGTGCCATCAGTGAACCGGGACAGGGGGTTGTGTACGAGCAGTACTTC. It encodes CAISEPGQGVVYEQYF.

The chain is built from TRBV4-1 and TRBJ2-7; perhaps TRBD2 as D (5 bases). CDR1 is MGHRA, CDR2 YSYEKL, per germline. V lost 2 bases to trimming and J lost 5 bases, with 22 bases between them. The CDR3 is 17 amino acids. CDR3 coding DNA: TGCGCCAGCAGCCAAAGCTCCAGCGGTTCTCGTGCGGACGAGCAGTACTTC. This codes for CASSQSSSGSRADEQYF.

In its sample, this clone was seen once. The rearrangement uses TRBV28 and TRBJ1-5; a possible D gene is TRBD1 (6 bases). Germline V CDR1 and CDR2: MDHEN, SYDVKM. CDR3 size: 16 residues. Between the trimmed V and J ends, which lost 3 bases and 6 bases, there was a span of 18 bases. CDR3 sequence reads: CASSFGGRGGFQPQHF. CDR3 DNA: TGTGCCAGCAGTTTCGGGGGCCGGGGGGGCTTTCAGCCCCAGCATTTT.

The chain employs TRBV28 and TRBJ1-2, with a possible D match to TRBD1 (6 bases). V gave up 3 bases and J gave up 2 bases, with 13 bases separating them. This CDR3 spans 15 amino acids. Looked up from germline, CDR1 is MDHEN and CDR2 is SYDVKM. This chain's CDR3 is CASSFPKGTNYGYTF. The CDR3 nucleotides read TGTGCCAGCAGTTTCCCGAAGGGGACAAACTATGGCTACACCTTC.

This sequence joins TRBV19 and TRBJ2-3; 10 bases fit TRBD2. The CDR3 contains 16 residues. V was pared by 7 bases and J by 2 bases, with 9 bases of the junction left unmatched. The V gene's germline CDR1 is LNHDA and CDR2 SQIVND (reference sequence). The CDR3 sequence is CASTPSSGRVTDTQYF. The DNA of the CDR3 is TGTGCCAGTACCCCCTCTAGCGGGAGAGTCACAGATACGCAGTATTTT.

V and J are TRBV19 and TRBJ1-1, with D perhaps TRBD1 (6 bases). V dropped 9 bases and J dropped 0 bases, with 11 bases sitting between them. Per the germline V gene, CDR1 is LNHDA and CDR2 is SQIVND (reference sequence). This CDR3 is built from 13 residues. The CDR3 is CASHREMNTEAFF. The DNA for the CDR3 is TGTGCCAGCCACAGGGAGATGAACACTGAAGCTTTCTTT.

The CDR3 region is CASSLPGNTGELFF. DNA of the CDR3: TGTGCCAGCAGCTTGCCAGGGAACACCGGGGAGCTGTTTTTT. The rearrangement links TRBV11-2 to TRBJ2-2; D is unresolved. Trimming cost V 3 bases and J 1 base, with 6 bases left between them. Germline CDR1 and CDR2: SGHAT and FQNNGV. The CDR3 contains 14 residues.

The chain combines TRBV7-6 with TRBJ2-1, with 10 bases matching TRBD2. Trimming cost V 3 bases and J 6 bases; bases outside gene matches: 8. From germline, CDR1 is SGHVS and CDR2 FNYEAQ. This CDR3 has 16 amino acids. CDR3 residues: CASSLGPSGGFNEQFF. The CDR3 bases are TGTGCCAGCAGCTTGGGCCCTAGCGGGGGTTTCAATGAGCAGTTCTTC.

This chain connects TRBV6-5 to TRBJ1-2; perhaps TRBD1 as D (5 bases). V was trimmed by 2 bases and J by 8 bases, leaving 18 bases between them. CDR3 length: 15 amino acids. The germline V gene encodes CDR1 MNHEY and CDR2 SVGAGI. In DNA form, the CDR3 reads TGTGCCAGCAGTTACCCATTTGGTCAGGGCGGCGGCTACACCTTC. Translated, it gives CASSYPFGQGGGYTF.

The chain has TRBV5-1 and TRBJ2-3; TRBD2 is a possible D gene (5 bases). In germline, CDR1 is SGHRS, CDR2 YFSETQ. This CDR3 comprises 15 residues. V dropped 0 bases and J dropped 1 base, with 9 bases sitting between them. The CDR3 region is CASSLEEGRTDTQYF. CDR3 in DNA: TGCGCCAGCAGCTTGGAAGAGGGCCGCACAGATACGCAGTATTTT.

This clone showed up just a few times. The CDR3 DNA sequence: TGTGCCAGTACCCCTAGGAGGGGGCTAAGCAATCAGCCCCAGCATTTT. Protein: CASTPRRGLSNQPQHF. The chain couples TRBV19 to TRBJ1-5; 7 nucleotides line up with TRBD1. Germline V lookup: CDR1 LNHDA, CDR2 SQIVND (reference sequence). The CDR3 is 16 residues long. Trimming removed 7 bases from V and 1 base from J; junction bases left unmatched: 10.

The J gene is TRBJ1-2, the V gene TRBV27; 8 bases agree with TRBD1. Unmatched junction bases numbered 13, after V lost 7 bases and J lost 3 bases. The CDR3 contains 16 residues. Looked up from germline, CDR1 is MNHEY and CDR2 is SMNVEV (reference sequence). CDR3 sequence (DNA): TGTGCCAGCAAGTACACGACAGGGGAGAATTACTATGGCTACACCTTC. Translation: CASKYTTGENYYGYTF.

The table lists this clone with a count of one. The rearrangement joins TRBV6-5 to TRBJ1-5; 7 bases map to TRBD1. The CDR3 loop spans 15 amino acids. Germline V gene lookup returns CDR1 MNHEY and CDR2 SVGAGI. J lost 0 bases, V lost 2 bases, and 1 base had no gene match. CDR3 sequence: CASSYGTASNQPQHF. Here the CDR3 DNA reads TGTGCCAGCAGTTACGGGACAGCTAGCAATCAGCCCCAGCATTTT.

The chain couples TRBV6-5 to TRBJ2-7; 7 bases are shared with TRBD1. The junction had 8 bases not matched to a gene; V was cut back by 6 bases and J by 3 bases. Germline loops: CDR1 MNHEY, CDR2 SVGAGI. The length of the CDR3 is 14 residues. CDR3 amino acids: CASRVGTGVYEQYV. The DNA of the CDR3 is TGTGCCAGCAGAGTTGGTACAGGGGTCTACGAGCAGTACGTC.

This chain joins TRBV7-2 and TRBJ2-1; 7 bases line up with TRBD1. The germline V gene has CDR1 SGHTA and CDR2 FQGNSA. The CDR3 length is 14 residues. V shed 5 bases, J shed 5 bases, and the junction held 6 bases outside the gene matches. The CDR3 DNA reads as TGTGCCAGCAGCGATTACAGGGGTAACAATGAGCAGTTCTTC. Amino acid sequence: CASSDYRGNNEQFF.